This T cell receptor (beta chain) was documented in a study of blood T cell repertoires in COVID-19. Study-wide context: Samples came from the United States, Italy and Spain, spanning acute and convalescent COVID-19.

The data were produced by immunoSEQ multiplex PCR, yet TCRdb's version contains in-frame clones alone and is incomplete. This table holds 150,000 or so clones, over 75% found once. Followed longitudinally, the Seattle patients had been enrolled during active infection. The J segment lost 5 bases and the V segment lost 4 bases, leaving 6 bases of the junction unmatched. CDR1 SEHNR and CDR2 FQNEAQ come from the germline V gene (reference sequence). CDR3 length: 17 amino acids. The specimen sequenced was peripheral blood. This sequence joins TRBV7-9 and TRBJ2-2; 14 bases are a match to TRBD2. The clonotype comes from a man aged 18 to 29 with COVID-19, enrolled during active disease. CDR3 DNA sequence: TGTGCCAGCAGCTCCGGGACTAGCGGGAGAGGTACCGGGGAGCTGTTTTTT. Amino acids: CASSSGTSGRGTGELFF.